Sequencing of this T cell receptor beta chain was carried out in a study of OX40 agonist ivuxolimab in advanced cancers. With respect to the entire study: Ivuxolimab was a fully human IgG2 agonistic monoclonal antibody targeting the costimulatory receptor OX40 (CD134). Intravenous ivuxolimab was administered to patients every 2 weeks at six dose levels: 0.01, 0.1, 0.3, 1.5, 3 and 10 mg/kg. Among the roughly 52 dose-escalation patients, roughly 20 had hepatocellular carcinoma, around 15 melanoma, 9 renal cell carcinoma and 9 head and neck cancer. In the dose-escalation cohort, 82.7% of patients were male, and the mean age was approximately 60 years, with a range of about 23 to 80. Patients were allowed to have had prior anti-PD-1, anti-PD-L1 or anti-CTLA-4 therapy, and 30% to 40% of the dose-escalation patients had previously received checkpoint inhibitors. Partial responses occurred in three dose-escalation patients: two with cutaneous melanoma and one with hepatocellular carcinoma. The purpose of peripheral TCRbeta sequencing was to test whether ivuxolimab changed TCR sequence diversity and led to clonal T-cell expansion. The paper covers the monotherapy dose-escalation part of the phase I ivuxolimab trial, which included N = 52 patients.

Summary of the overall study and its limitations: Antigen specificity was not determined for the clonally expanded peripheral T cells. Low levels of normalized T-cell clonal expansion were also seen in some patients who did not respond. After ivuxolimab, expanded clones were on average more numerous among CD8+ T cells than among CD4+ T cells. At doses of 0.1 to 3.0 mg/kg, clonal expansion of both CD4+ and CD8+ blood T cells was observed from baseline to week 6. In partial responders in the 0.1-3.0 mg/kg groups, normalized peripheral clonal expansion was found to be among the lowest, especially among CD8+ T cells.

Looking up the germline V gene yields CDR1 MDHEN and CDR2 SYDVKM. The CDR3 has 15 amino acids, counting the end cysteine and phenylalanine. Only the CDR3 DNA stays, 45 bases, in frame from base 1. From V the trimming removes 2 bases and from J it removes 7 bases, while the gene matches leave 8 bases of the junction unaccounted for. Comment on this clone: The antigen it recognizes is unknown. No much larger clone is present one base from it, and per-base qualities are unavailable.

The trial excluded patients who had a history of autoimmune disease or who were on systemic immunosuppression. Peripheral blood for TCR sequencing was drawn from every dose cohort at baseline, at cycle 4 day 1 and at cycle 7 day 1. The samples were drawn from a first-in-human, open-label, multicenter phase I dose-escalation trial of ivuxolimab. The trial enrolled adults with locally advanced or metastatic head and neck squamous cell, hepatocellular, melanoma or renal cell carcinoma. Before TCR sequencing, CD4+ and CD8+ T cells were separately sorted from peripheral blood. Genomic DNA was isolated from the sorted cells so that the TCRbeta CDR3 region could be sequenced. The immunoSEQ Assay was used to sequence the TCRbeta CDR3 regions. The source is immuneACCESS, and TCRdb retained only in-frame sequences with V and J called. Part of the clones is not carried over; for the studies checked, unresolved V genes explain less than half of this, and the remainder is unexplained. This sample is represented by tens of thousands of clones; 82% of them were singletons. Less than 0.55% of the sample belongs to the ten largest clones.

Recombination linked TRBV28 to TRBJ2-1; 7 central nucleotides agree with TRBD2. Specimen: CD4+ or CD8+ T cells sorted from blood, collected in a trial of the OX40 agonist ivuxolimab. The clonotype was recovered from an adult with an advanced solid tumor such as melanoma, head and neck, liver or kidney cancer. The DNA sequence reads TGTGCCAGCAGTTTAGGAAGCGGGAAGGCTAATGAGCAGTTCTTC. This codes for CASSLGSGKANEQFF.